Listed below are T cell receptor beta chains from one sample, sequenced in a study of T cell responses to AZD1222 COVID-19 vaccine. Sequencing used immunoSEQ multiplex PCR; TCRdb keeps in-frame clones, though not all of them. Among 100,000 to 150,000 clones listed, approximately 88% were seen once. Sequencing used peripheral blood, obtained on day 0 of AZD1222 vaccination. Every receptor here comes from an adult in good health. Both conserved end residues are trimmed from each CDR3. The order of the fields is J gene, clone size, V gene, CDR3 protein. The size entry is marked missing in some rows and otherwise reads once, few, many or a size class.

TRBJ2-2 | few | TRBV6-1 | ASSDGTANTGELF
TRBJ1-4 | - | TRBV30 | AWSVGEWTGVEKLF
TRBJ1-4 | - | TRBV16 | ASSPRGEKLF
TRBJ2-7 | - | TRBV4-1 | ASSQVWTGGSEQY
TRBJ1-1 | - | TRBV7-9 | ASSPWTSGVEAF
TRBJ1-2 | - | TRBV2 | ASNRQGAGYGYT
TRBJ1-1 | - | TRBV5-6 | ASSTDTLGAF
TRBJ1-4 | - | TRBV11-2 | ASSFRDRVNEKLF
TRBJ2-1 | - | TRBV9 | ASSPGIVPYNEQF
TRBJ2-1 | - | TRBV28 | ASSYRLASGSYNEQF
TRBJ1-2 | few | TRBV4-3 | ASSQDLPGPLYGYT
TRBJ1-2 | - | TRBV5-1 | ASSLEGDGYT
TRBJ1-2 | - | TRBV11-3 | ASSPSGGSLNYGYT
TRBJ1-1 | once | TRBV7-8 | ASSLDSSSYTEAF
TRBJ1-5 | - | TRBV6-5 | ASSYKTSSQPQH
TRBJ1-1 | - | TRBV5-4 | ASSTRENTEAF
TRBJ1-2 | - | TRBV28 | ASSLTDTIYGYT
TRBJ1-3 | once | TRBV13 | ASSLSRGLGNTIY
TRBJ1-2 | - | TRBV7-2 | ASSQNYGYT
TRBJ2-7 | - | TRBV6-8 | ASRPRDKGEREQY
TRBJ1-5 | - | TRBV15 | ATSIKQGDQPQH
TRBJ2-2 | - | TRBV5-1 | ASSFVSAPGELF
TRBJ1-2 | once | TRBV5-1 | ASSLVGSANYGYT
TRBJ2-7 | - | TRBV29-1 | SVANGRSEGEQY
TRBJ2-7 | - | TRBV6-1 | ASSEAPGEQY
TRBJ2-7 | - | TRBV12-3/TRBV12-4 | ASRSGSMYEQY
TRBJ2-1 | - | TRBV18 | ASSPSGGGASYNEQF
TRBJ2-4 | once | TRBV6-5 | ASSYMSGGNIQY
TRBJ1-1 | - | TRBV5-1 | ASSRTRTNTEAF
TRBJ2-7 | - | TRBV5-6 | ASSLWGSTYEQY
TRBJ1-4 | - | TRBV30 | AWSPLPDEKLF